These 14 T cell receptor beta chains share one sample of origin, sequenced in a study of blood T cell repertoires in COVID-19. Data came from immunoSEQ multiplex PCR; TCRdb stores just in-frame clones and leaves some out. The table has approximately 220,000 clones, more than 85% seen once; the top ten hold around 3.1%. The specimen sequenced was peripheral blood. Receptor source: a man aged 60 to 69 with acute or convalescent COVID-19.

The chain combines TRBV7-2 with TRBJ2-1; 7 bases are a match to TRBD2. V shed 1 base and J 15 bases; nucleotides not matched to a gene: 18. The CDR3 contains 16 residues. Germline CDR1 SGHTA, CDR2 FQGNSA. The CDR3 protein is CASSLGRGGGLYTRFF. Here the CDR3 DNA reads TGTGCCAGCAGCTTAGGACGCGGGGGTGGCCTATATACTAGGTTCTTC.

The V and J genes are TRBV25-1 and TRBJ2-5; 13 bases are a match to TRBD2. Germline CDR1 and CDR2: MGHDK and SYGVNS. The CDR3 loop spans 16 amino acids. The V and J ends lost 2 bases and 5 bases, in that order; junction bases with no gene match: 5. CDR3 sequence reads: CASSEPGLAGWETQYF. Written as DNA, the CDR3 is TGTGCCAGCAGTGAACCGGGACTAGCGGGGTGGGAGACCCAGTACTTC. Based on the CDR3 plus reference TRBV25-1 and TRBJ2-5, the full variable domain is EADIYQTPRYLVIGTGKKITLECSQTMGHDKMYWYQQDPGMELHLIHYSYGVNSTEKGDLSSESTVSRIRTEHFPLTLESARPSHTSQYLCASSEPGLAGWETQYFGPGTRLLVL.

V and J are TRBV2 and TRBJ1-4, with TRBD1 identical over 8 bases. The length of the CDR3 is 15 residues. V shed 6 bases, J shed 5 bases, and the junction held 8 bases outside the gene matches. In germline, CDR1 is SNHLY, CDR2 FYNNEI. CDR3 sequence reads: CASRPRTGPNEKLFF. The CDR3 nucleotides read TGTGCCAGCAGACCTAGGACAGGGCCAAATGAAAAACTGTTTTTT.

The J gene is TRBJ1-1, the V gene TRBV5-1; 7 bases align to TRBD1. This CDR3 region has 13 residues. V lost 1 base to trimming and J lost 5 bases; unmatched junction nucleotides: 2. The germline V gene has CDR1 SGHRS and CDR2 YFSETQ. In nucleotides, the CDR3 is TGCGCCAGCAGCTTGACAGGGGTGACTGAAGCTTTCTTT. It yields the protein CASSLTGVTEAFF.

The chain joins TRBV11-3 to TRBJ2-1, with 9 bases that match TRBD1. This CDR3 is built from 15 residues. Germline V CDR1 and CDR2: SGHNT, YENEEA. After removal of 4 bases from V and 7 bases from J, the junction contained 8 bases not matched to a gene. This chain's CDR3 is CASSSGQGSWNEQFF. CDR3 coding DNA: TGTGCCAGCAGCTCAGGACAGGGGAGTTGGAATGAGCAGTTCTTC.

This clone was seen more than once but under ten times. This rearrangement joins TRBV11-2 to TRBJ1-2; 7 nucleotides match TRBD1. The germline V gene encodes CDR1 SGHAT and CDR2 FQNNGV. The CDR3 extends over 15 amino acids. V dropped 5 bases and J dropped 5; count of bases not matched to a gene: 11. The CDR3 region is CASSGVGTDFYGYTF. The CDR3 nucleotides are TGTGCCAGCAGCGGGGTTGGGACAGATTTTTATGGCTACACCTTC.

The gene calls are TRBV7-3 and TRBJ2-3; TRBD2 matches at 10 bases. This CDR3 spans 15 amino acids. V was pared by 5 bases and J by 0 bases, with 2 bases of the junction left unmatched. Germline CDR1 reads SGHTA; CDR2 reads FQGTGA. The CDR3 DNA follows: TGTGCCAGCAGCCTACTAGCGGGGAGCACAGATACGCAGTATTTT. It encodes CASSLLAGSTDTQYF.

The chain carries TRBV6-5 and TRBJ1-3; maybe TRBD1 (5 bases). This CDR3 has 13 amino acids. V gave up 6 bases and J gave up 4 bases, with 10 bases separating them. CDR1 is MNHEY, CDR2 SVGAGI, per germline. The CDR3 here is CASSLDSGNTIYF. The CDR3 nucleotides are TGTGCCAGCAGCCTCGACAGCGGAAACACCATATATTTT.

The chain employs TRBV18 and TRBJ1-6; 7 bases map to TRBD1. This CDR3 comprises 14 residues. The trim removed 4 bases at V and 5 bases at J, leaving 2 bases unmatched. Looked up from germline, CDR1 is KGHSH and CDR2 is LQKENI. DNA for the CDR3: TGTGCCAGCTCACAAACAGGGGATAATTCACCCCTCCACTTT. Its protein is CASSQTGDNSPLHF.

This chain uses TRBV7-2 with TRBJ1-3; D uncertain. Germline V gene sequence: CDR1 SGHTA, CDR2 FQGNSA. The CDR3 sequence is 16 residues long. V gave up 2 bases and J gave up 0 bases, with 11 bases separating them. DNA of the CDR3: TGTGCCAGCAGCTTACCCCGGACTATCTCTGGAAACACCATATATTTT. This encodes CASSLPRTISGNTIYF.

The chain combines TRBV28 with TRBJ1-6, with 8 bases aligning to TRBD1. V gave up 7 bases and J gave up 7 bases; unmatched junction bases: 6. In germline, CDR1 is MDHEN, CDR2 SYDVKM. The CDR3 has 14 amino acids. This CDR3 reads CASTSGTGNSPLHF. The CDR3 DNA follows: TGTGCCAGCACCTCCGGGACAGGAAATTCACCCCTCCACTTT. The full variable domain, in which reference TRBV28 and TRBJ1-6 provide the parts outside the CDR3, is DVKVTQSSRYLVKRTGEKVFLECVQDMDHENMFWYRQDPGLGLRLIYFSYDVKMKEKGDIPEGYSVSREKKERFSLILESASTNQTSMYLCASTSGTGNSPLHFGNGTRLTVT.

This chain links TRBV6-5 with TRBJ2-1; possible D gene TRBD2, 5 bases. Germline CDR1 MNHEY, CDR2 SVGAGI. The CDR3 is made up of 13 amino acids. V lost 8 bases, J lost 4 bases, and 12 bases lay in between. CDR3 amino acids: CASSPGIYNEQFF. The DNA for the CDR3 is TGTGCCAGCTCTCCGGGGATATACAATGAGCAGTTCTTC.

This chain connects TRBV3-1 (or the pseudogene TRBV3-2) to TRBJ1-2, with a possible D match to TRBD1 (5 bases). The CDR3 length is 17 residues. The germline gives CDR1 LGHDT, CDR2 YNNKEL (reference sequence). Trimming pared 0 bases from V and 4 bases from J, leaving 18 bases between. The chain's CDR3 is CASSQDLVGTGSYGYTF. The CDR3 DNA sequence: TGTGCCAGCAGCCAAGATCTAGTAGGAACAGGCTCCTATGGCTACACCTTC.

J is TRBJ2-1 and V is TRBV5-8; TRBD2 matches at 14 bases. This CDR3 has 18 residues. CDR1 SGHTS and CDR2 YDEGEE come from the germline V gene. The ends lost 0 bases at V and 0 bases at J; junction bases unmatched: 2. The CDR3 here is CASSLAGTSGSSYNEQFF. In DNA, the CDR3 is TGTGCCAGCAGCTTGGCGGGGACTAGCGGGAGCTCCTACAATGAGCAGTTCTTC.